This TCR beta chain derives from a study of CD8 T cells in ankylosing spondylitis. Study-level findings and limits: There was reportedly significant enrichment of clones that were disease-linked in matched ankylosing spondylitis synovial fluid.

In germline, CDR1 is MNHEY, CDR2 SVGAGI. The CDR3 spans 14 residues. V was clipped by 4 bases and J by 5 bases; unmatched bases: 7. Construction of TCR beta libraries was performed using quantitative 5'-RACE with molecular barcodes. A single record per CDR3 protein comes from TCRdb applying MiXCR to the 5' RACE reads. The table has some 120,000 distinct CDR3 sequences, around 15% seen once. This clonotype was observed many times. Its target is unknown. The sequence came from a female donor with ankylosing spondylitis or in good health (not recorded which). Input material: blood, either unsorted or a sorted T cell fraction (not recorded which). The rearrangement joins TRBV6-5 to TRBJ2-7, with 8 nucleotides matching TRBD2. The CDR3 reads CASSSRGGLHEQYF. The CDR3 nucleotides are TGTGCCAGCAGTTCCCGCGGGGGGCTCCACGAGCAGTACTTC.